A single sample gave rise to the 27 T cell receptor beta chains below, sequenced in a study of blood T cell repertoires in COVID-19. Some clones are missing from TCRdb's copy, which holds only in-frame ones; the method was immunoSEQ multiplex PCR. The profile shows approximately 270,000 clones, approximately 85% of them singletons. The sample was peripheral blood. The source is a woman aged 70-85 years with acute or convalescent COVID-19.

Only one count was recorded for this clone. J is TRBJ2-7 and V is TRBV6-5, with D uncertain. The germline V gene encodes CDR1 MNHEY and CDR2 SVGAGI. CDR3 length: 12 amino acids. The V end was cut by 6 bases, the J end by 5 bases, with 11 bases between. The CDR3 loop reads CASRGERDEQYF. In DNA, the CDR3 is TGTGCCAGCAGAGGCGAACGGGACGAGCAGTACTTC.

V gene TRBV5-6 combines with J gene TRBJ1-2; 7 bases agree with TRBD1. Per the germline V gene, CDR1 is SGHDT and CDR2 is YYEEEE. Losses at the gene ends were 4 bases for V and 8 bases for J; bases not matched to a gene: 8. The CDR3 runs to 13 residues. The CDR3 DNA is TGTGCCAGCAGCCTAAGACAGGGTGGCGGCTACACCTTC. Protein sequence: CASSLRQGGGYTF.

The V and J genes are TRBV2 and TRBJ1-1; D ambiguous. Trimming took off 4 bases at V and 1 base at J, with 7 bases between the two ends. Germline CDR1 SNHLY, CDR2 FYNNEI. This CDR3 is 13 amino acids long. Here the CDR3 reads CASSVEANTEAFF. The CDR3 DNA reads TGTGCCAGCAGTGTGGAGGCGAACACTGAAGCTTTCTTT.

The V and J genes are TRBV20-1 and TRBJ2-1; D ambiguous. Germline assignment: CDR1 DFQATT and CDR2 SNEGSKA (reference sequence). The CDR3 extends over 10 amino acids. Trimming cost V 5 bases and J 6 bases, with 5 bases left between them. The CDR3 DNA follows: TGCAGTGCTTTCAGCAATGAGCAGTTCTTC. It yields the protein CSAFSNEQFF.

With respect to this clone: The junction departs from germline at one end; a sequencing error may be responsible. This chain uses TRBV5-1 with TRBJ2-2, with a possible D match to TRBD1 (5 bases). The V gene's germline CDR1 is SGHRS and CDR2 YFSETQ. The CDR3 spans 14 residues. CDR3 DNA sequence: TGCGCTAGCAGCTTGGGGCAACCCCGCGGGGAGCTGTTTTTT. Amino acid sequence: CASSLGQPRGELFF.

V and J are TRBV19 and TRBJ1-2; D is undetermined. Germline V lookup: CDR1 LNHDA, CDR2 SQIVND (reference sequence). The V end was cut by 7 bases, the J end by 3 bases, with 9 bases between. This CDR3 region has 12 residues. The CDR3 coding sequence is TGTGCCAGTAACAAGAGGGACTATGGCTACACCTTC. Translation: CASNKRDYGYTF.

This clone came up a few times. V gene TRBV2 combines with J gene TRBJ2-7; 7 positions match TRBD2. CDR3 size: 13 residues. The ends lost 9 bases at V and 6 bases at J; junction bases unmatched: 11. Germline assignment: CDR1 SNHLY and CDR2 FYNNEI. The CDR3 sequence: CASSEGLRLEQYF. The CDR3 DNA sequence: TGTGCCAGTTCGGAGGGACTACGACTCGAGCAGTACTTC.

The chain uses TRBV29-1 and TRBJ1-2, with D unresolved. V was pared by 1 base and J by 8 bases, with 11 bases between. The germline V gene has CDR1 SQVTM and CDR2 ANQGSEA. This CDR3 is built from 12 residues. In DNA form, the CDR3 reads TGCAGCGTTGAAGGCCCGGAGGGAGGCTACACCTTC. This gives the protein CSVEGPEGGYTF.

The V and J genes are TRBV18 and TRBJ1-5; D gene unclear. CDR1 and CDR2 (germline): KGHSH, LQKENI. There are 15 residues in the CDR3. Deletions cut 1 base from V and 1 base from J, with 8 bases between. The CDR3 region is CASSPRHESNQPQHF. The CDR3 region has the DNA TGTGCCAGCTCACCACGACACGAAAGCAATCAGCCCCAGCATTTT.

This clone appeared a single time. The chain is built from TRBV5-5 and TRBJ1-2; maybe TRBD1 (5 bases). The V gene's germline CDR1 is SGHKS and CDR2 YYEKEE (reference sequence). This CDR3 region has 17 residues. The V gene lost 2 bases and the J gene lost 0 bases, with 17 bases spanning the gap. The CDR3 region has the DNA TGTGCCAGCAGCTTTACAGGAGATGCAACGTCTAACTATGGCTACACCTTC. This codes for CASSFTGDATSNYGYTF. Based on the CDR3 plus reference TRBV5-5 and TRBJ1-2, the full variable domain is DAGVTQSPTHLIKTRGQQVTLRCSPISGHKSVSWYQQVLGQGPQFIFQYYEKEERGRGNFPDRFSARQFPNYSSELNVNALLLGDSALYLCASSFTGDATSNYGYTFGSGTRLTVV.

The chain is built from TRBV5-5 and TRBJ1-1, with 7 bases matching TRBD1. CDR3 length: 14 residues. The germline V gene encodes CDR1 SGHKS and CDR2 YYEKEE (reference sequence). V gave up 6 bases and J gave up 8 bases; unmatched junction bases: 13. The CDR3 DNA follows: TGTGCCAGCACCACTTGGGACAGCGTTTCCGAAGCTTTCTTT. The encoded protein is CASTTWDSVSEAFF.

V and J are TRBV7-2 and TRBJ1-1; D possibly corresponds to TRBD1 (5 bases). Between the trimmed V and J ends, which lost 3 bases and 1 base, there was a span of 9 bases. The CDR3 spans 14 residues. Germline CDR1 and CDR2: SGHTA and FQGNSA. CDR3 nucleotide sequence: TGTGCCAGCAGCTTGGGGCCGCGGAACACTGAAGCTTTCTTT. Protein: CASSLGPRNTEAFF.

The chain recombines TRBV18 with TRBJ1-2, with D tentatively TRBD1 (6 bases). V was clipped by 3 bases and J by 2 bases, with 7 bases between them. Germline CDR1 is KGHSH and CDR2 is LQKENI. The CDR3 runs 13 residues. CDR3 amino acids: CASSPQGNYGYTF. The CDR3 nucleotides read TGTGCCAGCTCACCCCAGGGGAACTATGGCTACACCTTC.

This chain connects TRBV12-3 or TRBV12-4 to TRBJ1-4; no firm D call. Trimming left V 3 bases short and J 7 bases short, with 9 bases between. The CDR3 loop spans 13 amino acids. CDR3 in amino acids: CASSFRAREKLFF. The CDR3 DNA follows: TGTGCCAGCAGTTTCAGAGCGCGTGAAAAACTGTTTTTT.

This clone appeared a few times. The V gene is TRBV2, the J gene TRBJ2-2; TRBD2 agrees at 8 bases. J was trimmed by 4 bases and V by 8 bases; bases with no gene match: 6. CDR3 length: 14 residues. CDR1 and CDR2 (germline): SNHLY, FYNNEI. Here the CDR3 reads CASGSGGFTGELFF. The CDR3 coding sequence is TGTGCCAGCGGGAGCGGGGGTTTCACCGGGGAGCTGTTTTTT.

The chain joins TRBV5-4 to TRBJ2-6; D might be TRBD1 (5 bases). In germline, CDR1 is SGHNT, CDR2 YYREEE (reference sequence). CDR3 length: 15 amino acids. The ends were cut back, 4 bases at V and 0 bases at J, with 8 bases in the middle. CDR3 amino acids: CASSPDSSGANVLTF. The CDR3 bases are TGTGCCAGCAGCCCTGACAGCTCTGGGGCCAACGTCCTGACTTTC.

This chain connects TRBV3-1 (or the pseudogene TRBV3-2) to TRBJ2-7, with unresolved D. CDR1 is LGHDT, CDR2 YNNKEL, per germline (reference sequence). The ends were cut back, 1 base at V and 7 bases at J, with 11 bases in the middle. The length of the CDR3 is 13 residues. The CDR3 loop reads CASSQGAQNEQYF. CDR3 nucleotide sequence: TGTGCCAGCAGCCAAGGGGCACAGAATGAGCAGTACTTC.

This chain uses TRBV3-1 (or the pseudogene TRBV3-2) with TRBJ2-6; D is undetermined. This CDR3 contains 14 residues. The V gene's germline CDR1 is LGHDT and CDR2 YNNKEL (reference sequence). The V end was cut by 3 bases, the J end by 0 bases, with 3 bases between. CDR3 in DNA: TGTGCCAGCAGCCAGAGCTCTGGGGCCAACGTCCTGACTTTC. Its protein is CASSQSSGANVLTF.

This clone was recorded once. The chain joins TRBV29-1 to TRBJ1-1, with a weak D call TRBD1 (6 bases). In germline, CDR1 is SQVTM, CDR2 ANQGSEA. CDR3 length: 14 amino acids. Trimming stripped 7 bases from V and 5 bases from J, with 20 bases between. The CDR3 is CSAGSGGQGTEAFF. CDR3 bases: TGCAGCGCCGGGTCGGGGGGGCAAGGGACTGAAGCTTTCTTT.

With regard to this clone: This specimen includes other DNA sequences encoding the same CDR3. This chain connects TRBV5-4 to TRBJ2-3, with D hard to call. Trimming cost V 0 bases and J 4 bases, with 6 bases left between them. The CDR3 contains 13 residues. CDR1 and CDR2 (germline): SGHNT, YYREEE (reference sequence). The CDR3 here is CASSLAGADTQYF. In nucleotides, the CDR3 is TGTGCCAGCAGCTTGGCCGGAGCAGATACGCAGTATTTT.

This CDR3 is CAISESMGRGVYGYTF. DNA for the CDR3: TGTGCCATCAGTGAGTCGATGGGGCGTGGGGTCTATGGCTACACCTTC. The rearrangement uses TRBV10-3 and TRBJ1-2; maybe TRBD1 (5 bases). Germline CDR1 is ENHRY and CDR2 is SYGVKD. The CDR3 is made up of 16 amino acids. V was pared by 0 bases and J by 4 bases, with 15 bases between.

The count of this clone is one. The chain uses TRBV27 and TRBJ1-6; D is perhaps TRBD1 (6 bases). Per germline, CDR1 MNHEY and CDR2 SMNVEV (reference sequence). V was trimmed by 6 bases and J by 10 bases, leaving 13 bases between them. The CDR3 is 13 amino acids. CDR3 protein: CASRTGDLSPLHF. As DNA, the CDR3 is TGTGCCAGCAGGACAGGAGATCTCTCACCCCTCCACTTT.

The chain couples TRBV25-1 to TRBJ1-2; 7 nucleotides agree with TRBD1. Germline trimming cut 6 bases from V and 4 bases from J; bases unmatched to any gene: 2. The CDR3 is 12 residues long. Germline V gene lookup returns CDR1 MGHDK and CDR2 SYGVNS. The CDR3 region has the DNA TGTGCCAGCAGCCGGGACAGCTATGGCTACACCTTC. It encodes CASSRDSYGYTF.

The chain couples TRBV3-1 (or the pseudogene TRBV3-2) to TRBJ2-2, with D possibly being TRBD1 (5 bases). Germline lookup yields CDR1 LGHDT and CDR2 YNNKEL (reference sequence). The V and J ends lost 1 base and 4 bases respectively, with 7 bases between them. This CDR3 contains 14 residues. CDR3 loop: CASSQGQGTGELFF. The CDR3 nucleotides are TGTGCCAGCAGCCAAGGGCAGGGCACCGGGGAGCTGTTTTTT.

The rearrangement joins TRBV19 to TRBJ1-1; 7 nucleotides agree with TRBD1. Germline CDR1 LNHDA, CDR2 SQIVND (reference sequence). The ends lost 5 bases at V and 0 bases at J; junction bases unmatched: 6. The CDR3 consists of 15 residues. The CDR3 DNA sequence: TGTGCCAGTAGTGTCGAGGGACAGCTGAACACTGAAGCTTTCTTT. Its translation is CASSVEGQLNTEAFF.

The chain uses TRBV9 and TRBJ1-6; D is unresolved. Germline assignment: CDR1 SGDLS and CDR2 YYNGEE. Trimming cost V 4 bases and J 6 bases, with 11 bases left between them. The CDR3 covers 14 residues. CDR3 sequence (DNA): TGTGCCAGCAGCCGATCAACTCCTAATTCACCCCTCCACTTT. Its translation: CASSRSTPNSPLHF. Together with reference TRBV9 and TRBJ1-6, the CDR3 gives the full variable domain: DSGVTQTPKHLITATGQRVTLRCSPRSGDLSVYWYQQSLDQGLQFLIQYYNGEERAKGNILERFSAQQFPDLHSELNLSSLELGDSALYFCASSRSTPNSPLHFGNGTRLTVT.

This sequence joins TRBV7-9 and TRBJ2-3; D is possibly TRBD1 (6 bases). CDR1 is SEHNR and CDR2 is FQNEAQ in the germline V gene (reference sequence). The CDR3 has 16 amino acids. Trimming took off 6 bases at V and 0 bases at J, with 16 bases between the two ends. This chain's CDR3 is CASRPRQDSSTDTQYF. DNA of the CDR3: TGTGCCAGCAGACCCCGACAGGATTCTAGCACAGATACGCAGTATTTT. The full variable domain, in which reference TRBV7-9 and TRBJ2-3 provide the parts outside the CDR3, is DTGVSQNPRHKITKRGQNVTFRCDPISEHNRLYWYRQTLGQGPEFLTYFQNEAQLEKSRLLSDRFSAERPKGSFSTLEIQRTEQGDSAMYLCASRPRQDSSTDTQYFGPGTRLTVL.